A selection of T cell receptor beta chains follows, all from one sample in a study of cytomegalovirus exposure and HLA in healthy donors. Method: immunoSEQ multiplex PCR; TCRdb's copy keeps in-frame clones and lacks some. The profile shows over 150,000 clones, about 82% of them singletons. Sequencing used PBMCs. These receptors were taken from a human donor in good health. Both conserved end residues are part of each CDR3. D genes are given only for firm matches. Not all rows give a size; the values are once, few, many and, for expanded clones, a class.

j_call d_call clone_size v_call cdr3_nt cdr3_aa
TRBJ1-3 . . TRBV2 TGTGCCAGCAGACAGGGATCTGGAAACACCATATATTTT CASRQGSGNTIYF
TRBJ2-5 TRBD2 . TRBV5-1 TGCGCCAGCAGCTTGGGACTAGCGGAACAAGAGACCCAGTACTTC CASSLGLAEQETQYF
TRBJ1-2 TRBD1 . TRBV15 TGTGCCACCAGCAGAGTTGGGCAGGGGGAGCGGGGCTACACCTTC CATSRVGQGERGYTF
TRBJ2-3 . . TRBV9 TGTGCCAGCGGTCGGACAGCCACAGATACGCAGTATTTT CASGRTATDTQYF
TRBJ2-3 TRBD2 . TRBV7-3 TGTGCCAGCAGCTTAAGCGGGGGGGGTCGCACAGATACGCAGTATTTT CASSLSGGGRTDTQYF
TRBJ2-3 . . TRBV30 TGTGCCTGGAGTCGAGGGGCAGGGGGCACAGATACGCAGTATTTT CAWSRGAGGTDTQYF
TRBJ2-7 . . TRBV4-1 TGCGCCAGCAGCCAAGTCCAGGTGACCTCCTCCTACGAGCAGTACTTC CASSQVQVTSSYEQYF
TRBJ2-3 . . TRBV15 TGTGCCACCAGCAGCGGAGACAGCTTTAGCACAGATACGCAGTATTTT CATSSGDSFSTDTQYF
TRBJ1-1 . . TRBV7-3 TGTGCCAGCAGCCCCGAGGGAGGCGGAGGCACTGAAGCTTTCTTT CASSPEGGGGTEAFF
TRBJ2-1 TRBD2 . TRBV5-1 TGCGCCAGCAGAAGGGGCCAAGCGGGGGTGGGCGATGAGCAGTTCTTC CASRRGQAGVGDEQFF
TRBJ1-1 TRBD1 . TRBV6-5 TGTGCCAGCAGCCGACAGGGCGGCCACACTGAAGCTTTCTTT CASSRQGGHTEAFF
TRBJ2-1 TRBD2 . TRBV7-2 TGTGCCAGCAGCTTAAATTTTCTAGCGGGGGGATATGAGCAGTTCTTC CASSLNFLAGGYEQFF
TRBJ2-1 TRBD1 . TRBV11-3 TGTGCCAGCTACAGGGGGCAGTCCTACAATGAGCAGTTCTTC CASYRGQSYNEQFF
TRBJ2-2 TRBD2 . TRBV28 TGTGCCAGCATTAACCGGGACTATCAGTTAACCGGGGAGCTGTTTTTT CASINRDYQLTGELFF
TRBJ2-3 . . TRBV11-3 TGTGCCAGCAGCCGTAGGGACGGGAGAGATACGCAGTATTTT CASSRRDGRDTQYF
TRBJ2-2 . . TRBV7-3 TGTGCCAGCAGCTCCCTCCGTTCCGGGGAGCTGTTTTTT CASSSLRSGELFF
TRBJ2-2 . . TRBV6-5 TGTGCCAGCAGTTACCTTTCAGGTCCCACCGGGGAGCTGTTTTTT CASSYLSGPTGELFF
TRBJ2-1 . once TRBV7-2 TGTGCCAGCAGCTTGACTTCGCGGCTGTTCTTC CASSLTSRLFF
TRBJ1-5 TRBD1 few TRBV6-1 TGTGCCAGCAGAGTAAACAGGGGCTTACAGCCCCAGCATTTT CASRVNRGLQPQHF
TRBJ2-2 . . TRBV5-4 TGTGCCAGCAGCTTGGCCTATGGACGGGGAATGACCGGGGAGCTGTTTTTT CASSLAYGRGMTGELFF
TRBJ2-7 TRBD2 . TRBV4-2 TGTGCCAGCAGCCAAGATCGAGCGGGAGGCTACGAGCAGTACTTC CASSQDRAGGYEQYF
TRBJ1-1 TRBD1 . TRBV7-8 TGTGCCAGCAGCTTAGCGGGGGCAGGGGGGCCTGAAGCTTTCTTT CASSLAGAGGPEAFF
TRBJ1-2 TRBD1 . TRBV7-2 TGTGCCAGCAGCTTATCGTCTCTGACAGGGGCGGCTGGCTACACCTTC CASSLSSLTGAAGYTF
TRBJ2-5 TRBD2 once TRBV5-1 TGCGCCAGCAGGCGGGCTAGCGGTCAAGAGACCCAGTACTTC CASRRASGQETQYF
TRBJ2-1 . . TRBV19 TGTGCCAGTATCCCCAGCGGGCTCGGCAGCAATGAGCAGTTCTTC CASIPSGLGSNEQFF
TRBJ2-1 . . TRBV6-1 TGTGCCAGCAGTGTAAAGGTACAGGGCAATGAGCAGTTCTTC CASSVKVQGNEQFF
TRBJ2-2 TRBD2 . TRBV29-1 TGCAGCGTTCGAAAGGTGGGCGGGAGAGTTTCCGGGGAGCTGTTTTTT CSVRKVGGRVSGELFF
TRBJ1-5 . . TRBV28 TGTGCCAGCAGCCTCAACGAGGGAGGCAATCAGCCCCAGCATTTT CASSLNEGGNQPQHF
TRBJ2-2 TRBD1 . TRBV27 TGTGCCAGCAGCCCAGGGGGCGCCGGGGAGCTGTTTTTT CASSPGGAGELFF
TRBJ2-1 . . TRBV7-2 TGTGCCAGCAGCTTGGGGCTCGACAGCAATGAGCAGTTCTTC CASSLGLDSNEQFF
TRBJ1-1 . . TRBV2 TGTGCCAGCAGTGAACAGGACAGAGGTACTGAAGCTTTCTTT CASSEQDRGTEAFF
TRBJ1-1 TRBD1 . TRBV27 TGTGCCAGCAGTCCCGTTACAGGGGGCCACACTGAAGCTTTCTTT CASSPVTGGHTEAFF
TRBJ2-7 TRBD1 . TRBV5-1 TGCGCCAGCGGGGGGACAGGGACTACCTACGAGCAGTACTTC CASGGTGTTYEQYF
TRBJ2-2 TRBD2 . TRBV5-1 TGCGCCAGCAGCTCGGGACTAGCGGGCACCGGGGAGCTGTTTTTT CASSSGLAGTGELFF
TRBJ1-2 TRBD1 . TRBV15 TGTGCCACCAGCAGACGGGACAGGGGGCATCTAGACTATGGCTACACCTTC CATSRRDRGHLDYGYTF
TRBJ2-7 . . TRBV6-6 TGTGCCAGCAGTTACAAGGATGGGCCCTACGAGCAGTACTTC CASSYKDGPYEQYF
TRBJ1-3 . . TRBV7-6 TGTGCCAGCCAATCCTTAGGGGGTAACACCATATATTTT CASQSLGGNTIYF
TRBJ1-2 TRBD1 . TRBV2 TGTGCCAGCCGGAAGACAGGGGTAAACTATGGCTACACCTTC CASRKTGVNYGYTF
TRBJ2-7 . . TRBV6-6 TGTGCCAGCAGTTACTCGTCGGGCTCCTACGAGCAGTACTTC CASSYSSGSYEQYF
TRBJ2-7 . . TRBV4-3 TGCGCCAGCAGCCCATGGGCGGGGTACGAGCAGTACTTC CASSPWAGYEQYF
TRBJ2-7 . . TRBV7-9 TGTGCCAGCAGCCCGCACCGGGACACCTCCTTCCACGAGCAGTACTTC CASSPHRDTSFHEQYF
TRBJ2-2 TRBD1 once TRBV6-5 TGTGCCAGCAGCGGACAGGGGGTTAGCACCGGGGAGCTGTTTTTT CASSGQGVSTGELFF
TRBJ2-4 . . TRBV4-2 TGTGCCAGCAGCCAAGATCAACAGGGTCTAGCCAAAAACATTCAGTACTTC CASSQDQQGLAKNIQYF
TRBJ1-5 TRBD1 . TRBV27 TGTGCCAGCAGTCCCGGGACAGGGATTTTGGGCAATCAGCCCCAGCATTTT CASSPGTGILGNQPQHF
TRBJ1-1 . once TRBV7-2 TGTGCCAGCAGCTTATCCATGAACACTGAAGCTTTCTTT CASSLSMNTEAFF
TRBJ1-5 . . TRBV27 TGTGCCAGCAGTTTATCGTTTGGCAGGGCGGGCAATCAGCCCCAGCATTTT CASSLSFGRAGNQPQHF
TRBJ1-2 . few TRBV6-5 TGTGCCAGCAGTCCCCTCGGGGGTAACTATGGCTACACCTTC CASSPLGGNYGYTF
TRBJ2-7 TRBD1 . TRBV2 TGTGCCAGCAACCCGGACAGGAGCTCCTACGAGCAGTACTTC CASNPDRSSYEQYF
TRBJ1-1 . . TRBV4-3 TGCGCCAGCAGCCAAGATGGGGCAGGGAACACTGAAGCTTTCTTT CASSQDGAGNTEAFF
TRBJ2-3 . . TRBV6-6 TGTGCCAGCAAGCGGTCTTCAGATACGCAGTATTTT CASKRSSDTQYF
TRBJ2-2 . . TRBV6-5 TGTGCCAGCAGATATAGGACAGTGAACACCGGGGAGCTGTTTTTT CASRYRTVNTGELFF
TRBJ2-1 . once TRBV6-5 TGTGCCAGCAGTTACAGTCGGGTGGGTCGAAATGAGCAGTTCTTC CASSYSRVGRNEQFF
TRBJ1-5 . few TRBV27 TGTGCCAGCAGTTTAGGGCCTAGCAATCAGCCCCAGCATTTT CASSLGPSNQPQHF